A single sample is the source of the 9 T cell receptor beta chains below, sequenced in a study of human T cells and chemical hapten exposure. Each CDR3 protein is one row after TCRdb ran MiXCR on the RACE reads. Among more than 250,000 distinct CDR3 sequences listed, more than 6.5% were seen once. This sample's time point: pre-sensitization, week 0. The treatment: therapeutic diphenylcyclopropenone sensitization with weekly scalp DPC. The sequencing used whole blood, collected in connection with sensitization to the hapten diphenylcyclopropenone (DPC). These TCRs come from a woman aged 40-49 years with alopecia areata. Some clones in this sample may be carry-over from other donors' samples.

A few counts support this clonotype. The chain joins TRBV7-8 to TRBJ1-1; D call uncertain. Germline V gives CDR1 SGHVS, CDR2 FQNEAQ. CDR3 size: 14 residues. V lost 4 bases and J 4 bases, leaving 13 bases between the germline ends. The CDR3 DNA is TGTGCCAGCAGCTCGCGGACCTTGGGCACTGAAGCTTTCTTT. Translating gives CASSSRTLGTEAFF.

The CDR3 region is CASSQMGQGHTEAFF. CDR3 bases: TGCGCCAGCAGCCAGATGGGACAGGGGCACACTGAAGCTTTCTTT. The rearrangement uses TRBV4-1 and TRBJ1-1; 10 nucleotides align to TRBD1. Per germline, CDR1 MGHRA and CDR2 YSYEKL. There are 15 residues in the CDR3. Unmatched junction bases numbered 4, after V lost 3 bases and J lost 3 bases.

The chain employs TRBV20-1 and TRBJ1-1, with TRBD1 identical over 7 bases. The V gene end was trimmed by 5 bases and the J gene end by 5 bases; junction bases not matched to a gene: 8. Looked up from germline, CDR1 is DFQATT and CDR2 is SNEGSKA (reference sequence). The CDR3 loop spans 13 amino acids. The CDR3 region is CSAPYRGTTEAFF. The CDR3 bases are TGCAGTGCTCCATACAGGGGAACGACTGAAGCTTTCTTT.

V and J are TRBV6-2 or TRBV6-3 and TRBJ1-2, with D perhaps TRBD1 (6 bases). The CDR3 consists of 14 residues. Germline CDR1 and CDR2: MNHEY and SVGEGT. V lost 6 bases to trimming and J lost 3 bases, with 14 bases between them. CDR3 bases: TGTGCCAGCAGCAGTTCCGGACAGCACTATGGCTACACCTTC. Translating it yields CASSSSGQHYGYTF.

This clonotype occurred a few times. The rearrangement joins TRBV6-5 to TRBJ2-3, with TRBD2 matching 8 bases. CDR1 and CDR2 from the germline V gene are MNHEY and SVGAGI. This CDR3 comprises 13 residues. V shed 8 bases and J 1 base; nucleotides not matched to a gene: 2. CDR3 sequence reads: CASAGGGTDTQYF. In DNA, the CDR3 is TGTGCCAGCGCCGGGGGGGGCACAGATACGCAGTATTTT.

The chain links TRBV20-1 to TRBJ2-1, with 16 bases aligning to TRBD2. CDR1 is DFQATT, CDR2 SNEGSKA, per germline (reference sequence). This CDR3 spans 17 amino acids. Losses at the gene ends were 3 bases for V and 4 bases for J; bases not matched to a gene: 6. Here the CDR3 DNA reads TGCAGTGCTAGGGGGACTAGCGGGAGGGCGTATTACAATGAGCAGTTCTTC. Protein sequence: CSARGTSGRAYYNEQFF.

The chain links TRBV28 to TRBJ2-1; 12 bases map to TRBD2. The CDR3 covers 16 residues. V was pared by 1 base and J by 5 bases, with 3 bases of the junction left unmatched. Germline assignment: CDR1 MDHEN and CDR2 SYDVKM. The CDR3 region has the DNA TGTGCCAGCAGTTTATTCGGACTAGCGGGGCACAATGAGCAGTTCTTC. This codes for CASSLFGLAGHNEQFF.

The genes are TRBV6-5 and TRBJ1-6; D remains ambiguous. The CDR3 length is 13 residues. From germline, CDR1 is MNHEY and CDR2 SVGAGI. The V gene lost 3 bases and the J gene lost 7 bases, with 7 bases spanning the gap. The CDR3 DNA follows: TGTGCCAGCAGTTATTTCTCGAATTCACCCCTCCACTTT. Its translation: CASSYFSNSPLHF.

This chain connects TRBV6-2 or TRBV6-3 to TRBJ2-1, with TRBD1 matching over 8 bases. Losses at the gene ends were 5 bases for V and 8 bases for J; bases not matched to a gene: 5. This CDR3 has 13 amino acids. The germline CDR1 and CDR2 sequences are MNHEY and SVGEGT. CDR3 residues: CASSDRGGDEQFF. The CDR3 coding sequence is TGTGCCAGCAGTGACAGGGGCGGCGATGAGCAGTTCTTC.